Presented here are 30 T cell receptor beta chains from one specimen sequenced in a study of cytomegalovirus exposure and HLA in healthy donors. The study ran its PCR with 60 Vbeta and 13 Jbeta primers. The protocol was immunoSEQ multiplex PCR, while the TCRdb copy is restricted to in-frame clones and leaves out a portion. The sample lists approximately 140,000 clones, over 60% occurring once. The sequenced sample consisted of PBMCs. The receptor source for this set is a man aged 40-49 years in good health and CMV-seronegative.

CDR3 in amino acids: CAWAGTVPYEQYF. CDR3 nucleotides: TGTGCCTGGGCCGGGACAGTCCCCTACGAGCAGTACTTC. This chain uses TRBV30 with TRBJ2-7, with 7 bases fitting TRBD1. Germline V gives CDR1 GTSNPN, CDR2 SVGIG (reference sequence). The ends lost 5 bases at V and 2 bases at J; junction bases unmatched: 6. This CDR3 contains 13 residues.

V usage is TRBV4-1 and J usage is TRBJ2-7; no definite D call. The CDR3 is made up of 13 amino acids. In germline, CDR1 is MGHRA, CDR2 YSYEKL. The V end was cut by 1 base, the J end by 3 bases, with 7 bases between. DNA of the CDR3: TGCGCCAGCAGCCAAGTTTACGGCTACGAGCAGTACTTC. Translation: CASSQVYGYEQYF.

The gene calls are TRBV27 and TRBJ2-7; 7 bases map to TRBD1. The CDR3 has 13 residues. Per germline, CDR1 MNHEY and CDR2 SMNVEV (reference sequence). The junction had 3 bases not matched to a gene; V was cut back by 6 bases and J by 1 base. CDR3 nucleotide sequence: TGTGCCAGCAGACCAGGGGGTTCCTACGAGCAGTACTTC. Translation gives CASRPGGSYEQYF.

The chain joins TRBV6-5 to TRBJ2-3, with D perhaps matching TRBD2 (5 bases). The CDR3 consists of 15 residues. Germline V gives CDR1 MNHEY, CDR2 SVGAGI. The V and J ends lost 2 bases and 4 bases respectively, with 13 bases between them. DNA of the CDR3: TGTGCCAGCAGTTACGGGGTAGCCGGGGCAGATACGCAGTATTTT. Encoded protein: CASSYGVAGADTQYF.

The chain couples TRBV28 to TRBJ2-7; 11 bases align to TRBD2. There are 16 residues in the CDR3. V lost 5 bases to trimming and J lost 6 bases; unmatched junction nucleotides: 12. Per germline, CDR1 MDHEN and CDR2 SYDVKM. DNA of the CDR3: TGTGCCAGCAGTGGCGCAGCTAGCGGGAGGCCCGGCGAGCAGTACTTC. Protein product: CASSGAASGRPGEQYF.

This chain connects TRBV30 to TRBJ2-5; 7 bases match TRBD1. The last part of the DNA fits TRBJ2-7 better; the J call may be wrong. This CDR3 has 12 amino acids. CDR1 and CDR2 from the germline V gene are GTSNPN and SVGIG (reference sequence). The CDR3 DNA reads as TGTGCCTGGTCGCGACAGGGATACGAGCAGTACTTC. Translated: CAWSRQGYEQYF.

V is TRBV19 and J is TRBJ1-3; a possible D gene is TRBD1 (5 bases). The CDR3 runs to 13 residues. Germline CDR1 LNHDA, CDR2 SQIVND (reference sequence). V lost 5 bases and J lost 9, with 14 bases in between. CDR3 nucleotides: TGTGCCAGTAGTTATGGGGCACCATCCACCATATATTTT. This codes for CASSYGAPSTIYF.

The chain carries TRBV29-1 and TRBJ2-3, with 10 bases lining up with TRBD1. Trimming cost V 2 bases and J 1 base; bases outside gene matches: 3. CDR1 is SQVTM and CDR2 is ANQGSEA in the germline V gene. There are 15 residues in the CDR3. CDR3: CSVETGTGGTDTQYF. In DNA, the CDR3 is TGCAGCGTTGAAACCGGGACAGGGGGCACAGATACGCAGTATTTT.

V gene TRBV5-1 combines with J gene TRBJ2-2; no firm D call. The V gene lost 0 bases and the J gene lost 6 bases, with 3 bases spanning the gap. In germline, CDR1 is SGHRS, CDR2 YFSETQ. This CDR3 region has 12 residues. CDR3 DNA sequence: TGCGCCAGCAGCTTGGGCGCCGGGGAGCTGTTTTTT. Translating it yields CASSLGAGELFF.

CDR3 sequence: CASSSTSGRVYEQYF. The DNA of the CDR3 is TGTGCCAGCAGCTCGACTAGCGGGAGAGTGTACGAGCAGTACTTC. This rearrangement joins TRBV5-5 to TRBJ2-7; 12 bases match TRBD2. J was trimmed by 4 bases and V by 3 bases; bases with no gene match: 5. Germline assignment: CDR1 SGHKS and CDR2 YYEKEE (reference sequence). The CDR3 loop spans 15 amino acids.

This chain links TRBV18 with TRBJ2-2; tentative D call: TRBD1 (5 bases). V dropped 6 bases and J dropped 0 bases, with 11 bases sitting between them. CDR3 size: 15 residues. Germline V lookup: CDR1 KGHSH, CDR2 LQKENI. For the CDR3, the DNA is TGTGCCAGCTCCCCCACAGGTCCGAACACCGGGGAGCTGTTTTTT. The encoded protein is CASSPTGPNTGELFF.

This rearrangement joins TRBV6-5 to TRBJ1-5, with a weak D call TRBD1 (6 bases). The V end lost 7 bases, the J end lost 1 base, and 8 bases lay between the germline ends. The CDR3 is 13 amino acids. Per germline, CDR1 MNHEY and CDR2 SVGAGI. CDR3 DNA sequence: TGTGCCAGCACGCAGGGGAGCAATCAGCCCCAGCATTTT. Translating gives CASTQGSNQPQHF.

This clone was detected only a few times. The chain recombines TRBV5-6 with TRBJ2-7, with TRBD1 matching over 9 bases. CDR1 is SGHDT, CDR2 YYEEEE, per germline. The length of the CDR3 is 16 residues. Unmatched junction bases numbered 6, after V lost 0 bases and J lost 2 bases. The CDR3: CASSLVRQGGAYEQYF. The DNA for the CDR3 is TGTGCCAGCAGCTTGGTCCGACAGGGGGGAGCCTACGAGCAGTACTTC.

The chain carries TRBV4-1 and TRBJ1-5; maybe TRBD1 (6 bases). Germline V gene data show CDR1 as MGHRA and CDR2 as YSYEKL. Trimming left V 4 bases short and J 4 bases short, with 14 bases between. The CDR3 is made up of 15 amino acids. CDR3 amino acids: CASSLLTGLNQPQHF. The DNA of the CDR3 is TGCGCCAGCAGCCTACTAACAGGGTTGAATCAGCCCCAGCATTTT.

This clone was seen once. CDR3 loop: CASTTRLAGGVGITGELFF. Written as DNA, the CDR3 is TGTGCCAGCACCACTCGACTAGCGGGAGGGGTAGGGATCACCGGGGAGCTGTTTTTT. The chain couples TRBV27 to TRBJ2-2, with TRBD2 matching 14 bases. V lost 7 bases to trimming and J lost 4 bases; unmatched junction nucleotides: 14. The CDR3 has 19 amino acids. Per germline, CDR1 MNHEY and CDR2 SMNVEV (reference sequence).

This chain's CDR3 is CASSVAGGDHEQFF. Written as DNA, the CDR3 is TGTGCCAGCAGCGTAGCGGGAGGGGACCATGAGCAGTTCTTC. The rearrangement links TRBV9 to TRBJ2-1; 8 bases align to TRBD2. Germline assignment: CDR1 SGDLS and CDR2 YYNGEE. The CDR3 totals 14 residues. V was pared by 0 bases and J by 8 bases, with 4 bases of the junction left unmatched.

This rearrangement joins TRBV15 to TRBJ2-6; 9 bases fit TRBD1. The CDR3 spans 18 residues. V was pared by 1 base and J by 0 bases, with 4 bases of the junction left unmatched. CDR1 and CDR2 from the germline V gene are LNHNV and YYDKDF (reference sequence). CDR3 residues: CATSRGETGGSGANVLTF. CDR3 nucleotide sequence: TGTGCCACCAGCAGAGGGGAGACAGGGGGCTCTGGGGCCAACGTCCTGACTTTC.

This rearrangement joins TRBV30 to TRBJ1-3, with D hard to call. Germline CDR1 and CDR2: GTSNPN and SVGIG (reference sequence). V lost 5 bases to trimming and J lost 0 bases, with 8 bases between them. CDR3 length: 13 amino acids. The CDR3 here is CAWSGFSGNTIYF. CDR3 nucleotide sequence: TGTGCCTGGTCGGGGTTCTCTGGAAACACCATATATTTT.

The J gene is TRBJ2-3, the V gene TRBV4-3, with a weak D call TRBD1 (6 bases). CDR1 and CDR2 from the germline V gene are LGHNA and YSLEER. V was pared by 0 bases and J by 2 bases, with 9 bases between. The CDR3 sequence is 15 residues long. Here the CDR3 reads CASSQEGAITDTQYF. DNA of the CDR3: TGCGCCAGCAGCCAAGAGGGGGCGATCACAGATACGCAGTATTTT.

The J gene is TRBJ1-6, the V gene TRBV25-1; D is uncertain. V was shortened by 6 bases and J by 7 bases, with 7 bases between the two germline ends. This CDR3 region has 12 residues. Germline V gene sequence: CDR1 MGHDK, CDR2 SYGVNS. CDR3: CASSQANSPLHF. DNA for the CDR3: TGTGCCAGCAGCCAGGCGAATTCACCCCTCCACTTT.

The genes are TRBV11-1 and TRBJ2-7, with 8 nucleotides matching TRBD2. The length of the CDR3 is 15 residues. The V gene's germline CDR1 is SGHAT and CDR2 FQDESV (reference sequence). Germline trimming cut 1 base from V and 2 bases from J; bases unmatched to any gene: 4. The CDR3, as DNA: TGTGCCAGCAGCTTAGGAGGTAGCGGGGCCTACGAGCAGTACTTC. It translates to CASSLGGSGAYEQYF.

This chain links TRBV27 with TRBJ2-7, with TRBD1 identical over 11 bases. Germline lookup yields CDR1 MNHEY and CDR2 SMNVEV (reference sequence). V shed 3 bases, J shed 3 bases, and the junction held 4 bases outside the gene matches. The CDR3 consists of 15 residues. The CDR3 DNA is TGTGCCAGCAGTTTTCGCGGGACAGGGGGCTACGAGCAGTACTTC. It codes for CASSFRGTGGYEQYF.

The V and J genes are TRBV4-3 and TRBJ1-6; D might be TRBD1 (5 bases). The CDR3 contains 14 residues. The V end lost 0 bases, the J end lost 8 bases, and 8 bases lay between the germline ends. Germline V gene lookup returns CDR1 LGHNA and CDR2 YSLEER. Written as DNA, the CDR3 is TGCGCCAGCAGCCAAGACCTCAGGGATTCACCCCTCCACTTT. Translating it yields CASSQDLRDSPLHF.

The chain is built from TRBV5-4 and TRBJ2-7, with 10 bases fitting TRBD2. V shed 2 bases, J shed 7 bases, and the junction held 9 bases outside the gene matches. Germline-derived CDR1 and CDR2 are SGHNT and YYREEE (reference sequence). This CDR3 comprises 15 residues. CDR3: CASSFLGAGGLEQYF. In nucleotides, the CDR3 is TGTGCCAGCAGCTTTTTAGGAGCGGGGGGGCTTGAGCAGTACTTC.

The chain couples TRBV19 to TRBJ2-1, with TRBD2 matching over 13 bases. With 3 bases clipped from V and 4 bases from J, the junction kept 3 bases outside the gene matches. The CDR3 is 16 residues long. CDR1 and CDR2 (germline): LNHDA, SQIVND (reference sequence). CDR3 loop: CASSMGTSGTYNEQFF. CDR3 sequence (DNA): TGTGCCAGTAGTATGGGGACTAGCGGGACTTACAATGAGCAGTTCTTC.

The genes are TRBV13 and TRBJ1-1; 10 nucleotides line up with TRBD1. With 2 bases clipped from V and 7 bases from J, the junction kept 10 bases outside the gene matches. The V gene's germline CDR1 is PRHDT and CDR2 FYEKMQ (reference sequence). The CDR3 contains 16 residues. DNA of the CDR3: TGTGCCAGCAGCTTATGGGACAGGGGTGTGGTAGGTGAAGCTTTCTTT. Translation: CASSLWDRGVVGEAFF.

This clone showed up just once. This chain uses TRBV6-4 with TRBJ2-1; TRBD1 matches 8 bases. V gave up 0 bases and J gave up 6 bases; unmatched junction bases: 7. The germline gives CDR1 MRHNA, CDR2 SNTAGT. This CDR3 is built from 16 residues. This CDR3 reads CASSDSGTGLFNEQFF. The DNA of the CDR3 is TGTGCCAGCAGTGACTCCGGGACAGGACTATTCAATGAGCAGTTCTTC.

The table lists this clone with a count of one. This chain connects TRBV11-3 to TRBJ2-1, with TRBD2 identical over 13 bases. The CDR3 sequence is 16 residues long. In germline, CDR1 is SGHNT, CDR2 YENEEA. Trimming at V came to 6 bases and at J to 6 bases, leaving 8 bases not matched to a gene. CDR3 in DNA: TGTGCCAGCAGTCAGGGGACTAGCGGGAACAGCAATGAGCAGTTCTTC. As protein: CASSQGTSGNSNEQFF.

This clone has only one observation. The V gene is TRBV28, the J gene TRBJ2-7; 7 bases match TRBD2. The CDR3 loop spans 15 amino acids. Unmatched junction bases numbered 8, after V lost 5 bases and J lost 1 base. Germline V gene data show CDR1 as MDHEN and CDR2 as SYDVKM. The CDR3 sequence: CASSPRGGVSYEQYF. In DNA form, the CDR3 reads TGTGCCAGCAGTCCGCGTGGGGGGGTTTCCTACGAGCAGTACTTC.

The CDR3 here is CASTPGNTEAFF. The CDR3 DNA is TGTGCCAGCACCCCGGGGAACACTGAAGCTTTCTTT. The chain employs TRBV28 and TRBJ1-1; the D is unclear. The CDR3 is 12 residues long. CDR1 and CDR2 from the germline V gene are MDHEN and SYDVKM. With 7 bases removed from V and 1 base from J, the gap between germline ends came to 7 bases.